This TCR beta chain derives from a study of shared clonotypes between healthy human individuals. Study results and limitations: The researchers took only blood, and tissue repertoires probably look different. Generally, naive subsets (rather than memory subsets) showed larger estimated richness. Some naive CD4 clonotypes, 5% to 5.5%, turned up in common across several donors.

Only CD45RO-negative cells positively selected for CCR7 counted as naive CD8 cells, so terminally differentiated effector memory CD45RA+ cells were excluded. With 5 bases clipped from V and 0 bases from J, the junction kept 3 bases outside the gene matches. The CDR3 is 14 amino acids. Germline CDR1 LNHDA, CDR2 SQIVND (reference sequence). About this clone itself: The antigen remains undetermined.

Repertoires were generated with immunoSEQ multiplex PCR, while TCRdb's copy carries only in-frame clones and drops some. The sample carries approximately 720,000 clones, 92% recorded once. The sequencing input was naive CD8+ T cells sorted from blood. The receptor was derived from a man between 25 and 39 years old in good health. The V call is TRBV19, the J call TRBJ1-1, with TRBD1 identical over 7 bases. CDR3 coding DNA: TGTGCCAGTAGTCGACAGGGTATGAACACTGAAGCTTTCTTT. Translated: CASSRQGMNTEAFF.